This T cell receptor (beta chain) was recovered during a study of response to subunit inactivated influenza vaccine (dated by TCRdb to 2017 to 2018). Regarding the complete study: To follow how T cells responded to a trivalent subunit inactivated influenza vaccine, the researchers relied on deep quantitative profiling of the T cell receptor repertoire. Results and caveats for the whole study, not just this receptor: The authors suggested that each seasonal influenza vaccination may recruit only a limited number of new T cells.

With regard to this clonotype: The antigen it recognizes is unknown. Qualities for individual bases were not recorded, and no much larger clone is one base off.

Library preparation employed RT-PCR. Sequencer: Illumina HiSeq 2500. Through fastp at Q25 and MiXCR, TCRdb rebuilt clones from the public reads, retaining in-frame beta chains. Identical CDR3 protein sequences are pooled into one entry, listed with their most common genes and DNA. The sample profile shows just over 300,000 distinct CDR3 sequences; roughly 22% of them were found once. The ten largest clones take up over 9% of the sample. The CDR3 runs 13 amino acids, cysteine and phenylalanine included. The read is trimmed to its CDR3 DNA, 39 bases read in frame from base 1. CDR1 and CDR2 are drawn from the germline V gene (reference sequence): DFQATT, SNEGSKA. After removal of 5 bases from V and 0 bases from J, the junction retains 3 bases not matched to a gene.

The V and J segments used are TRBV20-1 and TRBJ2-7; the junction holds 8 bases that match TRBD2. The TCR originated in a man between 50 and 75 years old who received an inactivated influenza vaccine. Donor details come from another sample of the same person, matched by shared clones. The sequences come from PBMCs from blood, collected about 20 months after vaccination. The CDR3 amino acid sequence is: CSASSGSSYEQYF. The DNA sequence is given as TGCAGTGCTTCCAGCGGGAGCTCCTACGAGCAGTACTTC.